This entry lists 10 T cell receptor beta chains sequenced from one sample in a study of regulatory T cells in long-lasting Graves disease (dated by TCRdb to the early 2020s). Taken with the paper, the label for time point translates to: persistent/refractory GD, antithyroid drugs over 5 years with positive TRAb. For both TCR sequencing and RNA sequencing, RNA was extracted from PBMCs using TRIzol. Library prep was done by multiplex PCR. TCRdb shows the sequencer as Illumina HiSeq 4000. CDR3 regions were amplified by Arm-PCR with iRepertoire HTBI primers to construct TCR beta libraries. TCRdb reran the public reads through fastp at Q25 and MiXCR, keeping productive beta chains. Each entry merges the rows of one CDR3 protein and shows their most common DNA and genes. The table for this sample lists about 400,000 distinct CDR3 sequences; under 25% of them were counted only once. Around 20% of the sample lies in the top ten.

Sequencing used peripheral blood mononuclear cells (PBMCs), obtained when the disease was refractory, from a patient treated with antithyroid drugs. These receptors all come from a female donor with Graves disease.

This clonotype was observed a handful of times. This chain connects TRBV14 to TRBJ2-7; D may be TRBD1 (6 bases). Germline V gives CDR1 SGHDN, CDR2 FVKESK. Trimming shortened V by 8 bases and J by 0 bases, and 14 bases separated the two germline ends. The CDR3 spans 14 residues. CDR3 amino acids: CASARTANSYEQYF. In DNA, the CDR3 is TGTGCCAGCGCCCGGACAGCCAACTCCTACGAGCAGTACTTC.

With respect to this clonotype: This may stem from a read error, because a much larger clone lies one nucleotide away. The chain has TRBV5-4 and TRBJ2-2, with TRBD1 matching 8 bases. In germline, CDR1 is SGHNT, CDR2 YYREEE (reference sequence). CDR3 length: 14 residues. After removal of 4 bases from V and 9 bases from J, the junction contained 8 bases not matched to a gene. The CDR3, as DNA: TGTGCCAGCAGCGGACAGGGTGAAGTCAGGGAGCTGTTTTTT. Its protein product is CASSGQGEVRELFF. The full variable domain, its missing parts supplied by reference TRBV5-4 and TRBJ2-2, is ETGVTQSPTHLIKTRGQQVTLRCSSQSGHNTVSWYQQALGQGPQFIFQYYREEENGRGNFPPRFSGLQFPNYSSELNVNALELDDSALYLCASSGQGEVRELFFGEGSRLTVL.

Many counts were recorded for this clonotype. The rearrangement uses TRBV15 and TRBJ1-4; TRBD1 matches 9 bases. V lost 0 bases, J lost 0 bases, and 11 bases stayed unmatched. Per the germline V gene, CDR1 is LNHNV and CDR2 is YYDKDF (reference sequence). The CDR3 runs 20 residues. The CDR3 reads CATSRERTGEGVATNEKLFF. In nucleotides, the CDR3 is TGTGCCACCAGCAGAGAGAGGACAGGGGAAGGGGTTGCAACTAATGAAAAACTGTTTTTT.

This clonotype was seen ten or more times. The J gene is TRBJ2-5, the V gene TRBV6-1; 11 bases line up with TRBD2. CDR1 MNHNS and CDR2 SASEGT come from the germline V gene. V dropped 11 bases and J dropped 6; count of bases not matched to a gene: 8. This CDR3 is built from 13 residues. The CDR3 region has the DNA TGTGCCGGGCGGACTAGCGGGTTACAGACCCAGTACTTC. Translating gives CAGRTSGLQTQYF.

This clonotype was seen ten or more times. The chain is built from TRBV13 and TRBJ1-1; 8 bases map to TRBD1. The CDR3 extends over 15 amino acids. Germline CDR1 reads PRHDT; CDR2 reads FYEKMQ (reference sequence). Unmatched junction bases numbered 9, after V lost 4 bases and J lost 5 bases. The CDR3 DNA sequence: TGTGCCAGCAGCTCGCGCAGGGGGCTCGGTACTGAAGCTTTCTTT. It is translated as CASSSRRGLGTEAFF. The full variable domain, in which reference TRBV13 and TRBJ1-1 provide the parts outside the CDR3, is AAGVIQSPRHLIKEKRETATLKCYPIPRHDTVYWYQQGPGQDPQFLISFYEKMQSDKGSIPDRFSAQQFSDYHSELNMSSLELGDSALYFCASSSRRGLGTEAFFGQGTRLTVV.

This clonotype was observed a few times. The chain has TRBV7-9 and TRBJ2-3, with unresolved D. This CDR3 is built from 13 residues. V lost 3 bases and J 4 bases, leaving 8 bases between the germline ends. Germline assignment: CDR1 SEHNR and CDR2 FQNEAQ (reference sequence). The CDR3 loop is CASSFPAPDTQYF. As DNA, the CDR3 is TGTGCCAGCAGCTTCCCAGCCCCAGATACGCAGTATTTT.

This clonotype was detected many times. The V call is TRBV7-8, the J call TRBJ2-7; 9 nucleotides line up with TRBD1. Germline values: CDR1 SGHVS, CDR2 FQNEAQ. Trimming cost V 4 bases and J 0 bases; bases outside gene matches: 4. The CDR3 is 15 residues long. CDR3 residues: CASSYGTGISYEQYF. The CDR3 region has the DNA TGTGCCAGCAGCTACGGGACAGGGATCTCCTACGAGCAGTACTTC.

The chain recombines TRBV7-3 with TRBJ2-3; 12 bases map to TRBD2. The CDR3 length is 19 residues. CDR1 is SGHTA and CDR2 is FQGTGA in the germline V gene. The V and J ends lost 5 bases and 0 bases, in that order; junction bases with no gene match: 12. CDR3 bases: TGTGCCAGCAGCCCCGGACTAGCGGGACCCGCACTCAGCACAGATACGCAGTATTTT. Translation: CASSPGLAGPALSTDTQYF.

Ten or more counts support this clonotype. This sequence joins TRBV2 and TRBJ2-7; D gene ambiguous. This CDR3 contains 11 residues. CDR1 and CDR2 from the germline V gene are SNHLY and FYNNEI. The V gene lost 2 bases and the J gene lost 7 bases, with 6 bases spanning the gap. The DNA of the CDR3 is TGTGCCAGCAGTGAACTACGGGAGCAGTACTTC. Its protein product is CASSELREQYF.

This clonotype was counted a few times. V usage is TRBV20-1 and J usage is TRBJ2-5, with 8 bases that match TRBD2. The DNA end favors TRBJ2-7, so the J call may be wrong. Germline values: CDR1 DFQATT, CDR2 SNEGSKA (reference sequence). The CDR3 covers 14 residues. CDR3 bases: TGCAGTGCTAGAGGGGGGACTAGAGGCTACGAGCAGTACTTC. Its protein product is CSARGGTRGYEQYF.